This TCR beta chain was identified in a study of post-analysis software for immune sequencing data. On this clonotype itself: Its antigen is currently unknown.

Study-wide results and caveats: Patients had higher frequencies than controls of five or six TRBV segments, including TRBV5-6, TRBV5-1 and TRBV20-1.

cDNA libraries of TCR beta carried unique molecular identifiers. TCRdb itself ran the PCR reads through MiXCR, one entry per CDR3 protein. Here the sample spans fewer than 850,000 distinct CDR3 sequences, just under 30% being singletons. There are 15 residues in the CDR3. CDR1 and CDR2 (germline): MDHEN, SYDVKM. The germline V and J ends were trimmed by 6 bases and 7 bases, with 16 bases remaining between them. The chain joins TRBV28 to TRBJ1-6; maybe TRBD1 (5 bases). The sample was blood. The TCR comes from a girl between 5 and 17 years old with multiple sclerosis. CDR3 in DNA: TGTGCCAGCAGGAGGGACCCACAGAGCAATTCACCCCTCCACTTT. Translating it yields CASRRDPQSNSPLHF. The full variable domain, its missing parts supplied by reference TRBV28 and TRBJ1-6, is DVKVTQSSRYLVKRTGEKVFLECVQDMDHENMFWYRQDPGLGLRLIYFSYDVKMKEKGDIPEGYSVSREKKERFSLILESASTNQTSMYLCASRRDPQSNSPLHFGNGTRLTVT.